This T cell receptor (beta chain) emerged from a study of blood T cells in healthy people across ages. Across the whole study: Every two T cells gave about one barcoded beta molecule via template switching.

Through a sample-barcoded 5' primer and a J-beta primer mix, a second PCR was run for roughly 6 to 11 cycles. Every sample produced at least 2.5 million CDR3-containing paired-end reads. TCRdb re-called the 5' RACE reads through MiXCR, storing one row per CDR3 protein. The table has around 1,000,000 distinct CDR3 sequences, about 25% seen once; the top ten hold 0.75%. V was pared by 6 bases and J by 4 bases, with 19 bases between. This CDR3 has 14 amino acids. Germline V gives CDR1 SQVTM, CDR2 ANQGSEA. Healthy Caucasian individuals from Russia aged about 6 to 100 were enrolled as donors. The sample also formed part of further work on T cells of mothers and their children.

The sequencing sample was made of blood. The genes are TRBV29-1 and TRBJ2-7; D tentatively reads TRBD1 or TRBD2 (6 bases each). The receptor comes from a girl aged 2-9 years in good health. CDR3 bases: TGCAGCGTGATGGTACAGGGTGGGGGGTACGAGCAGTACTTC. Translated: CSVMVQGGGYEQYF.